The next 26 T cell receptor beta chains were all read from a single sample in a study of follicular helper T cells after annual influenza vaccination. Time point denoted: 2014-2015 season, pre-vaccination. Here immunoSEQ multiplex PCR was the method, and the copy in TCRdb shows in-frame clones only, minus some. The table lists 9,000 to 13,000 clones, 70% to 85% of them singletons. This specimen consisted of CXCR5- memory CD4+ T cells sorted from blood, obtained on the day of influenza vaccination. The receptors were gathered from an adult who received the influenza vaccine.

This clone was recorded a few times. The V and J genes are TRBV28 and TRBJ1-2; 7 bases fit TRBD1. Germline CDR1 is MDHEN and CDR2 is SYDVKM. V shed 5 bases, J shed 7 bases, and the junction held 10 bases outside the gene matches. The CDR3 covers 14 residues. The CDR3 loop is CASSLPGQRIGYTF. The CDR3 nucleotides are TGTGCCAGCAGTCTCCCGGGACAGAGGATTGGCTACACCTTC.

V is TRBV28 and J is TRBJ2-7; 9 nucleotides match TRBD2. Germline CDR1 reads MDHEN; CDR2 reads SYDVKM. J was trimmed by 2 bases and V by 8 bases; bases with no gene match: 10. The CDR3 is 15 residues long. CDR3 residues: CASHLAGQPTYEQYF. The CDR3 DNA reads as TGTGCCAGCCATCTAGCGGGGCAACCCACCTACGAGCAGTACTTC.

The CDR3 reads CASSPQGSGNTIYF. The CDR3 bases are TGTGCCAGCAGCCCACAAGGGTCTGGAAACACCATATATTTT. The chain carries TRBV7-2 and TRBJ1-3; no clear D gene. CDR1 SGHTA and CDR2 FQGNSA come from the germline V gene. This CDR3 contains 14 residues. V shed 5 bases and J shed 1 base, with 9 bases lying between them.

This clone has just one count. The chain couples TRBV19 to TRBJ1-2; possibly TRBD1 for D (5 bases). This CDR3 spans 17 amino acids. Germline CDR1 is LNHDA and CDR2 is SQIVND (reference sequence). V was trimmed by 6 bases and J by 4 bases, leaving 24 bases between them. CDR3: CASRPFRGAGGFYGYTF. The CDR3, as DNA: TGTGCCAGTAGACCCTTCCGCGGTGCGGGGGGGTTCTATGGCTACACCTTC.

This chain joins TRBV4-3 and TRBJ1-1, with D hard to call. Germline CDR1 reads LGHNA; CDR2 reads YSLEER. The CDR3 has 15 amino acids. The germline V and J ends were trimmed by 0 bases and 3 bases, with 11 bases remaining between them. In nucleotides, the CDR3 is TGCGCCAGCAGCCAAGATTGGTCCGGTGACACTGAAGCTTTCTTT. It yields the protein CASSQDWSGDTEAFF.

The J gene is TRBJ2-2, the V gene TRBV7-3; D may be TRBD1 (5 bases). This CDR3 is built from 14 residues. V was shortened by 4 bases and J by 4 bases, with 10 bases between the two germline ends. Germline lookup yields CDR1 SGHTA and CDR2 FQGTGA. CDR3: CASSSPGSTGELFF. In DNA, the CDR3 is TGTGCCAGCAGCTCCCCAGGGTCCACCGGGGAGCTGTTTTTT.

This rearrangement joins TRBV5-5 to TRBJ2-5; either TRBD1 or TRBD2 may fit D (5 bases each). The V end was cut by 3 bases, the J end by 5 bases, with 17 bases between. The CDR3 totals 15 residues. CDR1 is SGHKS, CDR2 YYEKEE, per germline (reference sequence). The CDR3: CASSWGPPVEETQYF. The CDR3 DNA reads TGTGCCAGCAGCTGGGGACCGCCGGTAGAGGAGACCCAGTACTTC.

The chain links TRBV19 to TRBJ2-3, with 10 positions matching TRBD2. Germline V gives CDR1 LNHDA, CDR2 SQIVND (reference sequence). Germline trimming cut 7 bases from V and 2 bases from J; bases unmatched to any gene: 9. The CDR3 is 16 amino acids. The DNA for the CDR3 is TGTGCCAGTAATCCGGGTAGCGGGGGGTACACAGATACGCAGTATTTT. Its translation is CASNPGSGGYTDTQYF. The whole variable domain, filled in from reference TRBV19 and TRBJ2-3, reads DGGITQSPKYLFRKEGQNVTLSCEQNLNHDAMYWYRQDPGQGLRLIYYSQIVNDFQKGDIAEGYSVSREKKESFPLTVTSAQKNPTAFYLCASNPGSGGYTDTQYFGPGTRLTVL.

This sequence joins TRBV9 and TRBJ1-3; 12 positions agree with TRBD1. Germline V CDR1 and CDR2: SGDLS, YYNGEE. The length of the CDR3 is 18 residues. The V and J ends lost 2 bases and 0 bases, in that order; junction bases with no gene match: 6. The CDR3 nucleotides are TGTGCCAGCAGCGTGTCCAGGGACAGGGGGCTCTCTGGAAACACCATATATTTT. Translating it yields CASSVSRDRGLSGNTIYF.

CDR3 amino acids: CASSGFQGIGETQYF. The CDR3 region has the DNA TGTGCCAGCAGCGGATTCCAGGGGATAGGAGAGACCCAGTACTTC. The genes are TRBV9 and TRBJ2-5; D perhaps matches TRBD1 (6 bases). Germline loops: CDR1 SGDLS, CDR2 YYNGEE. CDR3 length equals 15 residues. V dropped 3 bases and J dropped 4 bases, with 16 bases sitting between them.

V usage is TRBV6-6 and J usage is TRBJ1-1; D uncertain. Germline V gene data show CDR1 as MNHNY and CDR2 as SVGAGI (reference sequence). CDR3 length equals 11 residues. The germline V and J ends were trimmed by 0 bases and 10 bases, with 6 bases remaining between them. DNA of the CDR3: TGTGCCAGCAGTTACTCAAGTGGAGCTTTCTTT. It codes for CASSYSSGAFF.

The chain combines TRBV7-8 with TRBJ1-1; maybe TRBD1 (5 bases). V was pared by 2 bases and J by 0 bases, with 13 bases between. This CDR3 contains 16 residues. Germline V gene lookup returns CDR1 SGHVS and CDR2 FQNEAQ. CDR3 nucleotides: TGTGCCAGCAGCTTACGGGGCCCGGGAATGAACACTGAAGCTTTCTTT. Residues: CASSLRGPGMNTEAFF.

The chain is built from TRBV6-4 and TRBJ2-1; no clear D gene. The CDR3 runs to 13 residues. Germline CDR1 reads MRHNA; CDR2 reads SNTAGT. V lost 4 bases, J lost 4 bases, and 8 bases lay in between. CDR3 in DNA: TGTGCCAGCAGTGTCGACCAATACAATGAGCAGTTCTTC. As protein: CASSVDQYNEQFF.

This chain joins TRBV30 and TRBJ2-2; 10 positions agree with TRBD2. This CDR3 is 13 amino acids long. Unmatched junction bases numbered 1, after V lost 4 bases and J lost 5 bases. Per the germline V gene, CDR1 is GTSNPN and CDR2 is SVGIG (reference sequence). CDR3 nucleotides: TGTGCCTGGACTAGCGGGAGAACCGGGGAGCTGTTTTTT. Encoded protein: CAWTSGRTGELFF. Filled out from reference TRBV30 and TRBJ2-2, the complete variable domain reads SQTIHQWPATLVQPVGSPLSLECTVEGTSNPNLYWYRQAAGRGLQLLFYSVGIGQISSEVPQNLSASRPQDRQFILSSKKLLLSDSGFYLCAWTSGRTGELFFGEGSRLTVL.

The genes are TRBV7-8 and TRBJ2-2, with 7 positions matching TRBD1. V trimming: 10 bases; J trimming: 6 bases; junction bases outside the gene matches: 8. The CDR3 is made up of 13 amino acids. CDR1 and CDR2 from the germline V gene are SGHVS and FQNEAQ. As DNA, the CDR3 is TGTGCCACCACCAAGGGGGCAGCCGGGGAGCTGTTTTTT. Translation: CATTKGAAGELFF.

The V call is TRBV5-4, the J call TRBJ1-1, with a weak D call TRBD1 (5 bases). The CDR3 is made up of 15 amino acids. Trimming stripped 0 bases from V and 2 bases from J, with 11 bases between. Germline V gives CDR1 SGHNT, CDR2 YYREEE (reference sequence). In DNA form, the CDR3 reads TGTGCCAGCAGCTTGGACAGGACTTCAAACACTGAAGCTTTCTTT. This codes for CASSLDRTSNTEAFF.

The rearrangement uses TRBV5-1 and TRBJ1-2; D is ambiguous. This CDR3 contains 15 residues. Germline V gives CDR1 SGHRS, CDR2 YFSETQ. The V end was cut by 0 bases, the J end by 3 bases, with 12 bases between. CDR3 protein: CASSLDSPYHYGYTF. CDR3 bases: TGCGCCAGCAGCTTGGATTCTCCGTATCACTATGGCTACACCTTC. Looking up the rest from reference TRBV5-1 and TRBJ1-2 gives the full variable domain: KAGVTQTPRYLIKTRGQQVTLSCSPISGHRSVSWYQQTPGQGLQFLFEYFSETQRNKGNFPGRFSGRQFSNSRSEMNVSTLELGDSALYLCASSLDSPYHYGYTFGSGTRLTVV.

The chain combines TRBV10-3 with TRBJ1-1, with TRBD1 matching over 9 bases. Germline assignment: CDR1 ENHRY and CDR2 SYGVKD. The CDR3 is 18 amino acids. Unmatched junction bases numbered 13, after V lost 0 bases and J lost 5 bases. The CDR3 region is CAISESATGGVLGTEAFF. CDR3 in DNA: TGTGCCATCAGTGAGTCGGCGACAGGGGGTGTATTGGGGACTGAAGCTTTCTTT.

The rearrangement joins TRBV15 to TRBJ2-4, with D possibly being TRBD1 (5 bases). CDR3 length: 15 residues. Between the trimmed V and J ends, which lost 3 bases and 0 bases, there was a span of 9 bases. Looked up from germline, CDR1 is LNHNV and CDR2 is YYDKDF (reference sequence). The CDR3 coding sequence is TGTGCCACCAGCAGGACAGTTCTAGCCAAAAACATTCAGTACTTC. The encoded protein is CATSRTVLAKNIQYF. Together with reference TRBV15 and TRBJ2-4, the CDR3 gives the full variable domain: DAMVIQNPRYQVTQFGKPVTLSCSQTLNHNVMYWYQQKSSQAPKLLFHYYDKDFNNEADTPDNFQSRRPNTSFCFLDIRSPGLGDTAMYLCATSRTVLAKNIQYFGAGTRLSVL.

The chain uses TRBV9 and TRBJ2-3; D might be TRBD2 (6 bases). The germline V gene encodes CDR1 SGDLS and CDR2 YYNGEE. With 0 bases removed from V and 2 bases from J, the gap between germline ends came to 13 bases. The CDR3 length is 16 residues. CDR3: CASSVGLAEITDTQYF. CDR3 in DNA: TGTGCCAGCAGCGTAGGGTTAGCGGAAATCACAGATACGCAGTATTTT. The full variable domain, with the rest looked up from reference TRBV9 and TRBJ2-3, is DSGVTQTPKHLITATGQRVTLRCSPRSGDLSVYWYQQSLDQGLQFLIQYYNGEERAKGNILERFSAQQFPDLHSELNLSSLELGDSALYFCASSVGLAEITDTQYFGPGTRLTVL.

The chain is built from TRBV7-7 and TRBJ2-2, with D unclear. With 5 bases removed from V and 4 bases from J, the gap between germline ends came to 8 bases. This CDR3 is 13 amino acids long. Germline V gene lookup returns CDR1 SSHAT and CDR2 FNYEAQ (reference sequence). As DNA, the CDR3 is TGTGCCAGCAGCCCCTCCCCCACCGGGGAGCTGTTTTTT. Its translation: CASSPSPTGELFF. Based on the CDR3 plus reference TRBV7-7 and TRBJ2-2, the full variable domain is GAGVSQSPRYKVTKRGQDVTLRCDPISSHATLYWYQQALGQGPEFLTYFNYEAQPDKSGLPSDRFSAERPEGSISTLTIQRTEQRDSAMYRCASSPSPTGELFFGEGSRLTVL.

J is TRBJ1-3 and V is TRBV7-6, with D tentatively TRBD1 (6 bases). The CDR3 extends over 16 amino acids. V was clipped by 3 bases and J by 0 bases, with 12 bases between them. Germline-derived CDR1 and CDR2 are SGHVS and FNYEAQ. The CDR3 sequence is CASSFGQKNSGNTIYF. CDR3 in DNA: TGTGCCAGCAGCTTCGGACAGAAAAACTCTGGAAACACCATATATTTT.

This clone was seen a handful of times. The genes are TRBV15 and TRBJ1-4, with D possibly being TRBD1 (6 bases). Germline values: CDR1 LNHNV, CDR2 YYDKDF (reference sequence). V lost 3 bases and J lost 7, with 9 bases in between. The CDR3 consists of 13 residues. The DNA of the CDR3 is TGTGCCACCAGCAGTGGGGGCGTTGAAAAACTGTTTTTT. It yields the protein CATSSGGVEKLFF.

This clone has more than one count but fewer than ten. The rearrangement links TRBV28 to TRBJ2-3, with 11 bases identical to TRBD2. The germline V gene encodes CDR1 MDHEN and CDR2 SYDVKM. The CDR3 runs 14 residues. With 7 bases clipped from V and 1 base from J, the junction kept 1 base outside the gene matches. This CDR3 is CASKLAGGTDTQYF. In DNA form, the CDR3 reads TGTGCCAGCAAACTAGCGGGGGGCACAGATACGCAGTATTTT.

V gene TRBV10-3 combines with J gene TRBJ2-5; tentative D call: TRBD1 (5 bases). The DNA end favors TRBJ2-7, so the J call may be wrong. The germline V gene has CDR1 ENHRY and CDR2 SYGVKD. The CDR3 totals 14 residues. CDR3 DNA: TGTGCCATCAGTGAGTCGAAGGGGTTCAACGAGCAGTACTTC. Its translation is CAISESKGFNEQYF.

As regards this clone: At one end the junction does not follow the germline gene, possibly because of a read error. The chain has TRBV29-1 and TRBJ2-2; 7 nucleotides align to TRBD1. Looked up from germline, CDR1 is SQVTM and CDR2 is ANQGSEA. This CDR3 comprises 15 residues. The DNA of the CDR3 is TGCAGGAGACTACAGGGGTGCATAGAACACCGGGGAGCTGTTTTT. Translation gives CRRLQGCIEHRGAVF.